This paragraph covers one TCR beta chain sequence. The data are from a study of cytomegalovirus exposure and HLA in healthy donors. Turning to the study itself: An earlier analysis found some 100 million unique TCR beta sequences from about 190 million T cells.

The PCR made use of 60 Vbeta and 13 Jbeta primers. Libraries were prepared by immunoSEQ multiplex PCR; TCRdb keeps only in-frame clonotypes and omits some of them. The sample has 95,000 to 150,000 clones, approximately 73% seen once. The sequenced sample consisted of PBMCs. This receptor was obtained from a man in his sixties in good health and CMV-seropositive.

CDR3 region: CASSSQSYEQYF. In DNA, the CDR3 is TGCGCCAGCAGCAGTCAGTCCTACGAGCAGTACTTC. The rearrangement uses TRBV5-1 and TRBJ2-7, with D unclear. The CDR3 has 12 residues. The germline CDR1 and CDR2 sequences are SGHRS and YFSETQ. V lost 4 bases and J lost 1, with 6 bases in between.